This TCR beta chain was found in a study of blood T cell repertoires in COVID-19. In the study's own analysis: Estimates of nucleated cell counts were drawn from the amplification of reference gene primers. Measured with immunoSEQ multiplex PCR; TCRdb has only the in-frame clones, and not every one. The DNA was the basis for D and trimming; V, J and clone size are from that table. The repertoire holds 90,000 to 120,000 clones, with roughly 88% as singletons. The CDR3 is 19 amino acids. Germline CDR1 and CDR2: SGHVS and FNYEAQ. With 5 bases removed from V and 3 bases from J, the gap between germline ends came to 25 bases.

The receptor was isolated from a woman aged 60-75 years with acute or convalescent COVID-19. The sequenced material came from peripheral blood. This chain joins TRBV7-6 and TRBJ2-2; TRBD2 is a possible D gene (5 bases). CDR3: CASSRRLRADSTYTGELFF. CDR3 nucleotide sequence: TGTGCCAGCAGCCGCCGACTGCGAGCGGATTCCACCTACACCGGGGAGCTGTTTTTT.